This record covers a single T cell receptor (beta chain). Its antigen is currently unknown. This likely reflects a read error, since a far larger clone is one base away. Lacking the conserved final phenylalanine or tryptophan, this CDR3 likely reflects a read error. Time point meaning: newly diagnosed GD, antithyroid drugs for less than 3 months. Following extraction of RNA from PBMCs, that RNA was used to make the TCR library. Combining iRepertoire HTBI primers with Arm-PCR of CDR3 regions, the authors built TCR beta libraries. TCRdb reanalysed the multiplex PCR reads using MiXCR and keeps one entry per CDR3 protein. This table has approximately 400,000 distinct CDR3 sequences, about 14% appearing once. The germline CDR1 and CDR2 sequences are SGHTA and FQGNSA. This CDR3 is 14 amino acids long. V was trimmed by 1 base and J by 8 bases, leaving 12 bases between them. These data come from a study of regulatory T cells in long-lasting Graves disease.

Study conclusions and caveats: Patients with persistent disease shared 2,741 public clonotypes, outpacing the approximately 950 shared by new patients.

The rearrangement links TRBV7-2 to TRBJ2-4, with D possibly matching TRBD2 (7 bases). The source material was peripheral blood mononuclear cells (PBMCs), sampled at new diagnosis, from a patient treated with antithyroid drugs. The clonotype was recovered from a female donor with Graves disease. CDR3 sequence reads: CASSLDTGRDIQYL. The CDR3 nucleotides read TGTGCCAGCAGCTTAGATACAGGGAGGGACATTCAGTACCTC.